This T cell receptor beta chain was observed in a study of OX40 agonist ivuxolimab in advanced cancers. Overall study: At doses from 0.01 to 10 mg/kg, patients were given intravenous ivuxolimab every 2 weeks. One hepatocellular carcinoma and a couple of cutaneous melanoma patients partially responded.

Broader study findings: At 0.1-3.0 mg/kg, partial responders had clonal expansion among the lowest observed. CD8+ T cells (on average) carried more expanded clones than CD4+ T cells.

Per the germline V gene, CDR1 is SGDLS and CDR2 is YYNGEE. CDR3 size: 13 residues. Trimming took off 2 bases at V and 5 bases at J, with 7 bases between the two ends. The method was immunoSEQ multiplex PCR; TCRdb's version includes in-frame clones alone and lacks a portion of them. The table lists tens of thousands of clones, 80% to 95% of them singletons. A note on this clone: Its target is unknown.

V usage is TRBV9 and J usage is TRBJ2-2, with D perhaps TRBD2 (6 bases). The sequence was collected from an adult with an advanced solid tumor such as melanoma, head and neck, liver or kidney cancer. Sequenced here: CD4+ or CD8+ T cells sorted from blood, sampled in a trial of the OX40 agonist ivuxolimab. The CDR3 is CASSVGGTGELFF. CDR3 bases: TGTGCCAGCAGCGTTGGGGGGACCGGGGAGCTGTTTTTT. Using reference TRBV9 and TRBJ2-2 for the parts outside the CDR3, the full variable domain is DSGVTQTPKHLITATGQRVTLRCSPRSGDLSVYWYQQSLDQGLQFLIQYYNGEERAKGNILERFSAQQFPDLHSELNLSSLELGDSALYFCASSVGGTGELFFGEGSRLTVL.